One sample yielded the 21 T cell receptor beta chains listed below, sequenced in a study of T cells in women clearing cervical HPV infection (dated by TCRdb to between 2018 and 2020). Library preparation employed the immunoSEQ multiplex PCR assay. In TCRdb, the immuneACCESS table is reduced to in-frame sequences with V and J assigned. These tables do not hold every clone; where another copy was compared, an unresolved V gene accounts for under half, and the others remain unexplained. This sample's table contains about 40,000 clones. The ten largest clones represent around 4.5% of the sample. The sample comprised blood buffy coat. These receptors all stem from a woman between 18 and 69 years old with a cervical HPV16 infection that either progressed to CIN3+ or cleared (not recorded which).

Details on this clone: With the read ending 3 residues before the CDR3 end, the germline J gene is used to fill in that end. The J gene is TRBJ2-1, the V gene TRBV20-1; tentative D call: TRBD2 (7 bases). There are 14 residues in the CDR3. The V gene's germline CDR1 is DFQATT and CDR2 SNEGSKA (reference sequence). Trimming removed 6 bases at V and 4 bases at J, with 16 bases between. Here the CDR3 reads CSAPGRGLYNEQFF. CDR3 DNA, as far as it was read: TGCAGTGCCCCTGGGCGGGGGCTTTACAATGAG.

Turning to this clone: Coverage ceases 3 residues before the CDR3 finishes, and the germline J gene fills in the end. The J gene is TRBJ2-1, the V gene TRBV19, with TRBD1 matching over 7 bases. Trimming took 3 bases from V and 7 from J; bases not matched to a gene: 9. This CDR3 is 15 amino acids long. Per germline, CDR1 LNHDA and CDR2 SQIVND (reference sequence). CDR3 protein: CASSMRSTGVNEQFF. The covered CDR3 bases are TGTGCCAGTAGTATGAGGTCTACAGGGGTAAATGAG.

The CDR3 is CASSAQGTGNTIYF. The DNA read from the CDR3 is TGTGCCAGCAGCGCCCAGGGGACTGGAAACACC. This chain joins TRBV7-3 and TRBJ1-3; possible D gene TRBD1, 6 bases. The DNA ends 3 residues before the CDR3 does, and the rest of the CDR3 is filled in from the germline J gene. Germline V lookup: CDR1 SGHTA, CDR2 FQGTGA. The CDR3 extends over 14 amino acids. V lost 5 bases, J lost 2 bases, and 10 bases lay in between.

A remark on this clone: The read ends 3 residues early relative to the CDR3; the germline J gene fills the gap. The rearrangement links TRBV16 to TRBJ1-4; D not resolved. V was trimmed by 4 bases and J by 8 bases, leaving 14 bases between them. The V gene's germline CDR1 is KGHSY and CDR2 FQNENV. The CDR3 is 14 amino acids. The DNA read from the CDR3 is TGTGCCAGCAGCCCCCAGGAAAGAAACGAAAAA. Translation: CASSPQERNEK. The whole CDR3 protein reads CASSPQERNEKLFF.

Of note for this clone: The DNA ends 3 residues before the CDR3 does, and the rest of the CDR3 is filled in from the germline J gene. V gene TRBV18 combines with J gene TRBJ2-7; 8 nucleotides match TRBD1. The CDR3 totals 15 residues. The germline gives CDR1 KGHSH, CDR2 LQKENI. With V trimmed by 5 bases and J by 2 bases, 8 bases remained unmatched. CDR3 DNA (partial): TGTGCCAGCTCAGCCGGGACAGGACAGACCTACGAG. Residues: CASSAGTGQTYE. The CDR3 as a whole reads CASSAGTGQTYEQYF.

As to this clone: The observed sequence ends 3 residues before the CDR3 terminus, with the missing tail filled in from the germline J gene. The chain employs TRBV7-6 and TRBJ2-5; TRBD2 aligns across 7 bases. Losses at the gene ends were 3 bases for V and 4 bases for J; bases not matched to a gene: 8. CDR3 length: 15 amino acids. The germline V gene has CDR1 SGHVS and CDR2 FNYEAQ. The CDR3 here is CASSFPRTGGETQYF. Incomplete CDR3 DNA: TGTGCCAGCAGCTTCCCCAGGACGGGGGGAGAGACC.

In the case of this clone: The sequenced fragment ends 3 residues before the CDR3 boundary, so the rest is inferred from the germline J gene. This rearrangement joins TRBV10-1 to TRBJ2-5, with TRBD1 matching 8 bases. V was clipped by 6 bases and J by 3 bases; unmatched bases: 6. Germline V gene lookup returns CDR1 WNHNN and CDR2 SYGVQD (reference sequence). This CDR3 comprises 14 residues. CDR3 residues: CASSEDRVEETQYF. The CDR3 bases that were read are TGCGCCAGCAGCGAGGACAGGGTAGAAGAGACC.

In the case of this clone: The CDR3 end is not reached by the read, which stops 3 residues before it; the germline J gene fills it in. The V call is TRBV20-1, the J call TRBJ2-3; 8 positions match TRBD1. Germline lookup yields CDR1 DFQATT and CDR2 SNEGSKA (reference sequence). This CDR3 comprises 17 residues. The junction had 11 bases not matched to a gene; V was cut back by 0 bases and J by 3 bases. CDR3 DNA (partial): TGCAGTGCTAGAGAACAGCAAGGACAGGGAGGAACAGATACG. It is translated as CSAREQQGQGGTDT. The CDR3, in full, reads CSAREQQGQGGTDTQYF.

Remarks on this clone: The read falls 3 residues short of the CDR3 end, and the missing part is taken from the germline J gene. The chain couples TRBV20-1 to TRBJ2-7; D is perhaps TRBD1 (6 bases). The V end was cut by 5 bases, the J end by 6 bases, with 26 bases between. The germline V gene encodes CDR1 DFQATT and CDR2 SNEGSKA (reference sequence). This CDR3 comprises 16 residues. CDR3 amino acids: CSAPLGGTLIASEQYF. Incomplete CDR3 DNA: TGCAGTGCTCCCTTAGGGGGTACGTTAATCGCGAGCGAG.

As concerns this clone: The CDR3 end is not reached by the read, which stops 3 residues before it; the germline J gene fills it in. This sequence joins TRBV29-1 and TRBJ2-7, with 9 bases that match TRBD2. The CDR3 runs 15 residues. V was pared by 4 bases and J by 2 bases, with 9 bases of the junction left unmatched. Germline CDR1 reads SQVTM; CDR2 reads ANQGSEA. Incomplete CDR3 DNA: TGCAGCGTTGGAACCAGCGGGGGGTTGACCTACGAG. Translation: CSVGTSGGLTYE. The whole CDR3 sequence is CSVGTSGGLTYEQYF.

Note on this clone: The CDR3 end is not reached by the read, which stops 3 residues before it; the germline J gene fills it in. The chain joins TRBV11-3 to TRBJ2-1; D is undetermined. Germline CDR1 SGHNT, CDR2 YENEEA. V lost 5 bases, J lost 0 bases, and 11 bases lay in between. The CDR3 consists of 15 residues. The sequenced part of the CDR3 DNA is TGTGCCAGCAGCCCCAATCCGGGCTCCTACAATGAG. As protein: CASSPNPGSYNE. The CDR3, in full, reads CASSPNPGSYNEQFF.

Remarks on this clone: The CDR3 goes on 3 residues after the read ends, and that part is filled in from the germline J gene. The chain employs TRBV20-1 and TRBJ2-4; unclear D gene. CDR1 DFQATT and CDR2 SNEGSKA come from the germline V gene (reference sequence). There are 11 residues in the CDR3. V was trimmed by 0 bases and J by 8 bases, leaving 5 bases between them. This CDR3 is CSARDPDIQYF. The CDR3 bases that were read are TGCAGTGCTAGAGATCCGGACATT.

Concerning this clone itself: With the read ending 3 residues before the CDR3 end, the germline J gene is used to fill in that end. This chain connects TRBV5-1 to TRBJ1-4; D perhaps matches TRBD1 (5 bases). The CDR3 totals 15 residues. Germline values: CDR1 SGHRS, CDR2 YFSETQ. The V end was cut by 0 bases, the J end by 5 bases, with 11 bases between. CDR3: CASSLERGINEKLFF. CDR3 bases read: TGCGCCAGCAGCTTGGAACGGGGGATAAATGAAAAA. Full variable domain (remainder filled in from reference TRBV5-1 and TRBJ1-4): KAGVTQTPRYLIKTRGQQVTLSCSPISGHRSVSWYQQTPGQGLQFLFEYFSETQRNKGNFPGRFSGRQFSNSRSEMNVSTLELGDSALYLCASSLERGINEKLFFGSGTQLSVL.

Worth noting for this clone: The CDR3 goes on 3 residues after the read ends, and that part is filled in from the germline J gene. This chain joins TRBV30 and TRBJ1-2, with 8 nucleotides matching TRBD1. The CDR3 spans 15 residues. With V trimmed by 4 bases and J by 3 bases, 10 bases remained unmatched. CDR1 is GTSNPN, CDR2 SVGIG, per germline (reference sequence). The DNA read from the CDR3 is TGTGCCTGGAATGGGGGACCAGGGGGCTACTATGGC. Protein: CAWNGGPGGYYG. The entire CDR3 reads CAWNGGPGGYYGYTF. Filled out from reference TRBV30 and TRBJ1-2, the complete variable domain reads SQTIHQWPATLVQPVGSPLSLECTVEGTSNPNLYWYRQAAGRGLQLLFYSVGIGQISSEVPQNLSASRPQDRQFILSSKKLLLSDSGFYLCAWNGGPGGYYGYTFGSGTRLTVV.

As regards this clone: The read falls 3 residues short of the CDR3 end, and the missing part is taken from the germline J gene. The chain is built from TRBV6-1 and TRBJ1-1; no firm D call. CDR1 and CDR2 (germline): MNHNS, SASEGT. This CDR3 contains 12 residues. Incomplete CDR3 DNA: TGTGCCAGCAGTGAAGGTTGGCGGGAA. Translating it yields CASSEGWRE. The entire CDR3 protein reads CASSEGWREAFF.

As regards this clone: The read comes to an end 3 residues before the CDR3 does, leaving the germline J gene to fill in the end. The chain carries TRBV6-2 or TRBV6-3 and TRBJ1-5; 7 nucleotides agree with TRBD1. J gave up 3 bases and V 8 bases, and 7 bases lay outside the gene matches. Germline V gene lookup returns CDR1 MNHEY and CDR2 SVGEGT. There are 14 residues in the CDR3. CDR3 protein: CASARTGYNQPQHF. Partial CDR3 DNA: TGTGCCAGCGCCCGGACAGGTTACAATCAGCCC.

Turning to this clone: From the germline J gene comes the end of the CDR3, since the read stops 3 residues before it. The rearrangement joins TRBV5-1 to TRBJ2-5; the D call may be TRBD1 or TRBD2 (5 bases each). CDR3 length: 12 residues. Trimming pared 2 bases from V and 5 bases from J, leaving 7 bases between. Germline V gene data show CDR1 as SGHRS and CDR2 as YFSETQ. CDR3 amino acids: CASSFREETQYF. The CDR3 DNA, read in part, is TGCGCCAGCAGCTTCAGGGAGGAGACC.

CDR3 amino acids: CASSPSGVHEQYF. The CDR3 bases that were read are TGCGCCAGCAGCCCAAGCGGGGTCCACGAG. The chain recombines TRBV5-1 with TRBJ2-7; TRBD2 agrees at 7 bases. The read ends 3 residues early relative to the CDR3; the germline J gene fills the gap. There are 13 residues in the CDR3. Germline-derived CDR1 and CDR2 are SGHRS and YFSETQ. V shed 4 bases and J 5 bases; nucleotides not matched to a gene: 6.

Of note for this clone: The read terminates 3 residues ahead of where the CDR3 ends, so the germline J gene completes it. The V and J genes are TRBV2 and TRBJ2-2, with D perhaps TRBD1 (6 bases). Germline V gene lookup returns CDR1 SNHLY and CDR2 FYNNEI. The ends were cut back, 2 bases at V and 4 bases at J, with 11 bases in the middle. This CDR3 is built from 15 residues. This CDR3 is CASSEFQGLTGELFF. The covered CDR3 bases are TGTGCCAGCAGTGAATTTCAGGGGCTCACCGGGGAG.

Comment on this clone: Sequencing ends 3 residues short of the CDR3 end; the germline J gene provides the rest. This chain connects TRBV19 to TRBJ1-1; the match to TRBD1 covers 11 bases. Germline CDR1 and CDR2: LNHDA and SQIVND (reference sequence). This CDR3 has 13 residues. The part of the CDR3 DNA that was read is TGTGCCAGTAGTAGCCGGACAGGGGGCGAA. Translating gives CASSSRTGGE. The entire CDR3 protein is CASSSRTGGEAFF.

Note on this clone: The read ends 3 residues shy of where the CDR3 ends; the end is completed using the germline J gene. The V call is TRBV11-2, the J call TRBJ2-5; 10 nucleotides align to TRBD2. Germline values: CDR1 SGHAT, CDR2 FQNNGV. With V trimmed by 5 bases and J by 5 bases, 5 bases remained unmatched. The CDR3 is 14 residues long. The CDR3 spells CASSQGLAKETQYF. The sequenced part of the CDR3 DNA is TGTGCCAGCAGCCAGGGACTAGCGAAGGAGACC.